The present TCR beta chain was sequenced within a study of CD8 T cells in Susac syndrome. Findings and limits, study-wide: A relatively small number of individuals underwent TCR sequencing and HLA analysis.

The germline gives CDR1 SGHAT, CDR2 FQNNGV. This CDR3 has 13 amino acids. The V and J ends lost 3 bases and 2 bases respectively, with 7 bases between them. Controls were healthy donors (matched for age and sex). It was negative isolation that provided the CD8+ and CD4+ T cells, whereas TEMRA cells were enriched by FACS. After extraction with the RNeasy kit, about 0.45 to 1 ug of the RNA was reverse transcribed using random hexamers. The immunoSEQ assay covered 54 Vbeta and 13 Jbeta segments for CDR3. In TCRdb, the immunoSEQ multiplex PCR reads were re-called with MiXCR into one record per CDR3 protein. The sample lists 100,000 or so distinct CDR3 sequences; about 90% were seen once. Regarding this clonotype: Antigen: not known.

The J gene is TRBJ2-5, the V gene TRBV11-2; D is unclear. The specimen sequenced was CD4+ T cells from PBMCs. The receptor comes from a human donor in good health. The chain's CDR3 is CASSFPGQETQYF. DNA of the CDR3: TGTGCCAGCAGCTTTCCCGGGCAAGAGACCCAGTACTTC.